The entry below gives a single T cell receptor (beta chain) sequence along with its context. The antigen is not known. Germline assignment: CDR1 MRHNA and CDR2 SNTAGT. The V end lost 4 bases, the J end lost 0 bases, and 13 bases lay between the germline ends. This CDR3 is 15 amino acids long. CD4+ cells yielded CD45RA+ naive and CD45RA-negative memory subsets. The assay was run at deep level. Produced via immunoSEQ multiplex PCR; TCRdb's table is partial and in-frame only. The sample shows some 2,500,000 clones, roughly 93% of them seen only once. The sample is drawn from a study of shared clonotypes between healthy human individuals. Whole-study results and caveats: Generally, naive subsets came out with larger estimated richness than memory subsets. Though the depth was large, rarefaction showed that sorted-subset sequencing was incomplete.

This clonotype was sampled from a man younger than 30 in good health. Some clones in this sample may be carry-over from other donors' samples. V and J are TRBV6-4 and TRBJ2-7; tentatively, D is TRBD1 or TRBD2 (5 bases each). Sequencing was performed on naive CD4+ T cells from PBMCs. Indicated subset: CD45RA+ positively selected. CDR3 in amino acids: CASSAGTLNSYEQYF. CDR3 DNA: TGTGCCAGCAGTGCCGGGACCCTAAACTCCTACGAGCAGTACTTC.